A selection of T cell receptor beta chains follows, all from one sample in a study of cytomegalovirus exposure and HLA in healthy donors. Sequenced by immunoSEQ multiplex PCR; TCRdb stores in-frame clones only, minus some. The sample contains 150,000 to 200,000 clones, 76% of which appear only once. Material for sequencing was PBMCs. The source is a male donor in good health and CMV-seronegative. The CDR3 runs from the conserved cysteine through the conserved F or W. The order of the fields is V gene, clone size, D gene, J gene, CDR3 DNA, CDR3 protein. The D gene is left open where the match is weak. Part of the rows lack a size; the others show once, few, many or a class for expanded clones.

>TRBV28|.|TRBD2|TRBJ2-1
TGTGCCAGCAAAGGGGCGGGGGTATCCTACAATGAGCAGTTCTTC
CASKGAGVSYNEQFF
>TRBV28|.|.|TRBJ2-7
TGTGCCAGCAGCGCAACTAACTCCTACGAGCAGTACTTC
CASSATNSYEQYF
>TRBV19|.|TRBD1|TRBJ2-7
TGTGCCAGTCGGAGGGGACAGGGGGAAGAGCAGTACTTC
CASRRGQGEEQYF
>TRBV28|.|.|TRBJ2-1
TGTGCCACCGTACAGCCCAATGAGCAGTTCTTC
CATVQPNEQFF
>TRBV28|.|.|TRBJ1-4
TGTGCCAGCAGTTTCAGGTTTCGCGAAAAACTGTTTTTT
CASSFRFREKLFF
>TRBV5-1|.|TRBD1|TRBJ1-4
TGCGCCAGCAGCTTAGGGACAGGCATGAATGAAAAACTGTTTTTT
CASSLGTGMNEKLFF
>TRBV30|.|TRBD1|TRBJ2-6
TGTGCCTGGAGTATGGGACAGGGGGTAAGGAGTGGGGCCAACGTCCTGACTTTC
CAWSMGQGVRSGANVLTF
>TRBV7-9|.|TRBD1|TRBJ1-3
TGTGCCAGCAGCTCAGACAGGGCTGGAAACACCATATATTTT
CASSSDRAGNTIYF
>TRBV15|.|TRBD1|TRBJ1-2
TGTGCCACCAGCAAAGGGACAGACTATGGCTACACCTTC
CATSKGTDYGYTF
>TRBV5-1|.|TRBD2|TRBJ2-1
TGCGCCAGCAGCCTGACTACTAGCGGGAGGGCAGTGCAGTTCTTC
CASSLTTSGRAVQFF
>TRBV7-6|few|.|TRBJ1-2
TGTGCCAGCAGCCCTTCCGACAGCCGCAACTATGGCTACACCTTC
CASSPSDSRNYGYTF
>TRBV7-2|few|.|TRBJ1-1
TGTGCCAGCAGCTTAGTAGGGAGGAGGACTGAAGCTTTCTTT
CASSLVGRRTEAFF
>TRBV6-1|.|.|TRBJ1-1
TGTGCCAGCAGTGAAGTCGGGGACACTGAAGCTTTCTTT
CASSEVGDTEAFF
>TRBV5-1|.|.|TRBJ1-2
TGCGCCAGCAGCTCCCAGGGTGACTATGGCTACACCTTC
CASSSQGDYGYTF
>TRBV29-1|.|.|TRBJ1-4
TGCAGCGTTGCTAGTGTAGGGGCAACTAATGAAAAACTGTTTTTT
CSVASVGATNEKLFF
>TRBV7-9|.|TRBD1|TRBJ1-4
TGTGCCAGCAACCTTGGGACAGGGAATGAAAAACTGTTTTTT
CASNLGTGNEKLFF
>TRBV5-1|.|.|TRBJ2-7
TGCGCCAGCAGCTCGGGGGGCCCGGGGTTCTACGAGCAGTACTTC
CASSSGGPGFYEQYF
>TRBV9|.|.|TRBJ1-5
TGTGCCAGCAGCGTCGGGGGAGTAAGCAATCAGCCCCAGCATTTT
CASSVGGVSNQPQHF
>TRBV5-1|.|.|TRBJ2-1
TGCGCCAGCAGCGCCTTGTCGACAGGAGGAAACAATGAGCAGTTCTTC
CASSALSTGGNNEQFF
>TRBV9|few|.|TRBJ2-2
TGTGCCAGCAGCGCGGGACAGAACACCGGGGAGCTGTTTTTT
CASSAGQNTGELFF
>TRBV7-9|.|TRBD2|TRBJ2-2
TGTGCCAGCAGCTCCCCTGTACGCGGGAGGACCGCGGGGGCCGGGGAGCTGTTTTTT
CASSSPVRGRTAGAGELFF
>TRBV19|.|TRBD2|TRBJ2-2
TGTGCCAGTAGTACTAGCGGGAGCGGTCGCGGCACCGGGGAGCTGTTTTTT
CASSTSGSGRGTGELFF
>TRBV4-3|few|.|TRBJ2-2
TGCGCCAGCAGCCAAGAGGGGGGACACACCGGGGAGCTGTTTTTT
CASSQEGGHTGELFF
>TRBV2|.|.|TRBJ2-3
TGTGCCAGCAGTTCGGACAGTTCTCCCGATACGCAGTATTTT
CASSSDSSPDTQYF
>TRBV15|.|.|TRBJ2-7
TGTGCCACCAGCAGCGGCCCGAAGGACAACTCCTACGAGCAGTACTTC
CATSSGPKDNSYEQYF
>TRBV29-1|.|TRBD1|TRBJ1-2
TGCAGCGGCTCCGACAGGGGAGCTAACTATGGCTACACCTTC
CSGSDRGANYGYTF
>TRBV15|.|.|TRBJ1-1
TGTGCCACCAGCAGGGGTGGCGCGGGCACTGAAGCTTTCTTT
CATSRGGAGTEAFF
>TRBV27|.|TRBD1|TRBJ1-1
TGTGCCAGCAGTTTCGCGACAGGGGGCACTGAAGCTTTCTTT
CASSFATGGTEAFF
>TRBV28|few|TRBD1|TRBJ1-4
TGTGCCAGCAGTTTATCCAGGGACAGGGTTAGCGAAAAACTGTTTTTT
CASSLSRDRVSEKLFF
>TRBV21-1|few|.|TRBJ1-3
TGTGCCAGCAGCAGACGCGGGACAGCTCTTCTCCGCTCTGGAAACACCATATATTTT
CASSRRGTALLRSGNTIYF
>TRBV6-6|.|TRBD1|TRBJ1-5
TGTGCCAGCAGAAACAGGGGTTCGGGCAATCAGCCCCAGCATTTT
CASRNRGSGNQPQHF
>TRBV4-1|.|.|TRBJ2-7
TGCGCCAGCAGCCAAGGCCAAGGGGGTACCTACGAGCAGTACTTC
CASSQGQGGTYEQYF
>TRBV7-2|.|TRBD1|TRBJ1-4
TGTGCCAGCAGACCGACAGGGCGGAATAATGAAAAACTGTTTTTT
CASRPTGRNNEKLFF
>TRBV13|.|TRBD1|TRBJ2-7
TGTGCCAGCAGCCCCAGCCCGACAGGGCGGTCCTACGAGCAGTACTTC
CASSPSPTGRSYEQYF
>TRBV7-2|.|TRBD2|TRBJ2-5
TGTGCCAGCAGCTCAGGACTAGCGGGAGGGACCCAGTACTTC
CASSSGLAGGTQYF
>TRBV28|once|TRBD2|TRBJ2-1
TGTGCCAGCAGTTTACGGGGGGGGCCTGATGAGCAGTTCTTC
CASSLRGGPDEQFF
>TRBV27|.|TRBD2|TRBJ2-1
TGTGCCAGCAGGCGACTAGCGGGAGACTCCTACAATGAGCAGTTCTTC
CASRRLAGDSYNEQFF
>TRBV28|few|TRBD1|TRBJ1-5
TGTGCCAGCAGCACTATGGGGACAGCGAATCAGCCCCAGCATTTT
CASSTMGTANQPQHF
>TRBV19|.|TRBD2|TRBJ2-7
TGTGCCAGTAGTTTGACTAGCAGTACCTACGAGCAGTACTTC
CASSLTSSTYEQYF
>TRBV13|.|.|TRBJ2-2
TGTGCCAGCAGTCAACTGGGAGGAGCAGTCACCGGGGAGCTGTTTTTT
CASSQLGGAVTGELFF
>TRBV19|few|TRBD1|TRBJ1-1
TGTGCCAGTAGTATTACAGGGGGATGGGATACTGAAGCTTTCTTT
CASSITGGWDTEAFF
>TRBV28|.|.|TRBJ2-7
TGTGCCAGCAGTTTCCGCTACGAGCAGTACTTC
CASSFRYEQYF
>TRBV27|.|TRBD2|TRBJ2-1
TGTGCCAGCAGCACGGGGGGGGGAATGGTCTACAATGAGCAGTTCTTC
CASSTGGGMVYNEQFF
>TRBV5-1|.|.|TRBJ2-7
TGCGCCAGCAGCTTGGCGGCGGAGTCCTACGAGCAGTACTTC
CASSLAAESYEQYF
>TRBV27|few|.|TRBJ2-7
TGTGCCAGCAGTTTTGCCAGGGTCAACGAGCAGTACTTC
CASSFARVNEQYF
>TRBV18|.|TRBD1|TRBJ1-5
TGTGCCAGCTCTCAGACAGGGGGCAAACAGCCCCAGCATTTT
CASSQTGGKQPQHF
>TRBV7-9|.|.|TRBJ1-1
TGTGCCAGCAGCTTAGAACACATGAACACTGAAGCTTTCTTT
CASSLEHMNTEAFF
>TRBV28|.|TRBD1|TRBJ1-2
TGTGCCAGCAGTTTATCCACAGGGGGCGTCTATGGCTACACCTTC
CASSLSTGGVYGYTF
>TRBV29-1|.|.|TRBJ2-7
TGCAGCGTTGATTTTGGGCAGGGTTATGACTACGAGCAGTACTTC
CSVDFGQGYDYEQYF
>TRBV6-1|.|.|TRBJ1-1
TGTGCCAGCAGTTTTTCTATCTCGAACACTGAAGCTTTCTTT
CASSFSISNTEAFF
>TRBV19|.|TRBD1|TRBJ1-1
TGTGCCAGTAGTATATCATTCGGACAGGGCATGAACACTGAAGCTTTCTTT
CASSISFGQGMNTEAFF
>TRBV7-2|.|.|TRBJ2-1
TGTGCCAGCAGCTTGGGTAGCGGTCTGCCCGGTGAGCAGTTCTTC
CASSLGSGLPGEQFF
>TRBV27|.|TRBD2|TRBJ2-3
TGTGCCAGCAGTTCGGGGGGAACAGATACGCAGTATTTT
CASSSGGTDTQYF
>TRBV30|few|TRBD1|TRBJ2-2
TGTGCCTGGACCAAAACAGGGGAGATCGGGGAGCTGTTTTTT
CAWTKTGEIGELFF
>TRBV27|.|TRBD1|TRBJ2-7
TGTGCCAGCAGTCGAACAGGGGACAGCTCCTACGAGCAGTACTTC
CASSRTGDSSYEQYF
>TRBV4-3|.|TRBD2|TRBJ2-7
TGCGCCAGCAGCCAAGATAGGAACGGGAGGGCCACGGGAGAGCAGTACTTC
CASSQDRNGRATGEQYF
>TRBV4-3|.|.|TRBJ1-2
TGCGCCAGCAGCCAAGAGGGTCCTTCCAGAGGAGGTGGCTACACCTTC
CASSQEGPSRGGGYTF
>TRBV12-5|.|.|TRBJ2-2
TGTGCTAGTGGTTCCGACGCCTCAGGGACCGGGGAGCTGTTTTTT
CASGSDASGTGELFF
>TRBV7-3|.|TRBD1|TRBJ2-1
TGTGCCAGCAGCGCGGACAGGGGAAACTACAATGAGCAGTTCTTC
CASSADRGNYNEQFF